This T cell receptor (beta chain) was observed in a study of human T cells and chemical hapten exposure (dated by TCRdb to 2020 to 2023). With regard to the full study: For sensitization, 2% DPC in acetone was applied to a 2 cm by 2 cm area of upper inner arm skin. Patients additionally received weekly therapeutic DPC doses to the scalp throughout the approximately 25-week study period. Patch testing was done on the upper back using Finn chambers containing 0.01% DPC, and results were scored after 6 days according to International Contact Dermatitis Research Group standards. Alopecia areata with under or over 50% scalp involvement, alopecia totalis and alopecia universalis were represented in the patient cohort, which was mostly female. The libraries were sequenced as a pool, and the TCR yield per sample differed mostly because of small variations in library volumes within the pool. This study followed changes in the peripheral blood TCR repertoire in vivo during primary and secondary sensitization of alopecia patients to the hapten diphenylcyclopropenone (DPC). Patient blood was sampled pre-sensitization (week 0) and at 2, 6 and about 24 weeks after DPC sensitization. Under 30 alopecia patients gave blood for TCR sequencing at one to four time points (pre-sensitization, 2, 6 and 24 weeks).

The receptor library was made with RACE. The sample was run on a NextSeq 500. During library preparation, unique molecular identifiers were attached to individual cDNA molecules so that TCRs could be counted quantitatively and reproducibly. Both TCR alpha and TCR beta chains were sequenced from each blood RNA sample. Turning to the authors' computational methods: Samples had a median of roughly 99,000 TCRs, with a range from roughly 20,000 to 690,600. V, J and CDR3 annotation of the TCR reads was carried out using the Decombinator software suite. For the PS versus PT1 abundance plots, all samples were subsampled to the same number of TCRs (28,000). TCRs were defined as expanded if absent before sensitization and observed at least eight times at the 2-week time point. TCRdb's own reprocessing of the public reads used fastp at Q25 and MiXCR and kept productive beta chains. Rows are unified per CDR3 protein, each entry keeping the most common DNA and genes. These V and J calls are TCRdb output, not the study's own analysis. The sample contains around 42,000 distinct CDR3 sequences, about an eighth of them found a single time. The ten largest clones add up to about 6% of the sample.

Beyond this particular receptor, the publication reports: Compared with pre-sensitization or healthy control sets, expanded TCRs formed significantly more large CDR3 similarity clusters, which is consistent with antigen-driven responses. Because every patient had alopecia, a presumed autoimmune disease, the patients' immune response might differ from that of healthy individuals. After repeated subsampling, changes were observed in the strength of the expansion versus patch-test correlation and in the threshold at which the correlation became significant. Patch test score correlated positively with the number of PT1 expanded TCRs, reaching significance at thresholds 8, 16 and 32 but not at 4. No change with DPC sensitization was found in the number of TCRs above 1 in 1000 frequency, and no evidence of global repertoire structure alterations was found.

Trimming takes 6 bases off V and 8 bases off J; junction bases not matched to a gene: 16. Sequences MNHEY (CDR1) and SVGAGI (CDR2) are obtained from the germline V gene. The CDR3 holds 16 amino acids from the cysteine to the phenylalanine. The only DNA kept is the CDR3, 48 bases in frame from the first base. For this clonotype: Its antigen has not been determined. One base away there is no much larger clone; base qualities are not given.

The time point label for this specimen denotes: pre-sensitization, week 0. Explained via the paper, the treatment or condition label denotes: therapeutic diphenylcyclopropenone sensitization with weekly scalp DPC. Blood at each patch-test visit was drawn before the patch test was applied. To be eligible, patients had to be aged 18 to 70, diagnosed with alopecia and judged suitable for DPC therapy, while pregnant patients were excluded. Unfractionated whole blood was collected in Tempus Blood RNA tubes, and total RNA was extracted from that blood. This material consisted of whole blood, taken in connection with sensitization to the hapten diphenylcyclopropenone (DPC). The chain is assembled from TRBV6-5 and TRBJ2-1; TRBD1 aligns with 7 central bases. The clonotype was recovered from a young woman with alopecia areata. Some clones in this sample may be carry-over from other donors' samples. The CDR3: CASRIRSGQRTHEQFF. The sequence in DNA is TGTGCCAGCAGAATACGCTCGGGACAGCGTACACATGAGCAGTTCTTC.